Presented here are 9 T cell receptor beta chains from one specimen sequenced in a study of blood T cell repertoires in COVID-19. Using immunoSEQ multiplex PCR, the repertoire was profiled, and TCRdb retains in-frame clones only, with some absent. The sample holds about 120,000 clones, 79% seen once. The sequencing input was peripheral blood. These receptors were obtained from a woman of 80 years or more with acute or convalescent COVID-19.

This chain uses TRBV12-3 or TRBV12-4 with TRBJ2-7; no reliable D call. The CDR3 is 13 amino acids. V was shortened by 3 bases and J by 2 bases, with 8 bases between the two germline ends. CDR3 region: CASSLAGTYEQYF. CDR3 bases: TGTGCCAGCAGTTTGGCAGGTACCTACGAGCAGTACTTC.

The chain joins TRBV6-2 or TRBV6-3 to TRBJ2-5; the match to TRBD2 covers 14 bases. The J segment lost 2 bases and the V segment lost 4 bases, leaving 6 bases of the junction unmatched. The CDR3 is made up of 17 amino acids. CDR1 is MNHEY, CDR2 SVGEGT, per germline. The CDR3 DNA is TGTGCCAGCAGTTTGACTAGCGGGAGGGCCGGGCAAGAGACCCAGTACTTC. Translation: CASSLTSGRAGQETQYF.

V is TRBV5-1 and J is TRBJ2-1; TRBD2 is a possible D gene (6 bases). V dropped 4 bases and J dropped 4 bases, with 9 bases sitting between them. Looked up from germline, CDR1 is SGHRS and CDR2 is YFSETQ. This CDR3 has 13 residues. CDR3 amino acids: CASSRDSYNEQFF. The CDR3 DNA reads TGCGCCAGCAGCCGGGACTCATACAATGAGCAGTTCTTC.

In DNA form, the CDR3 reads TGTGCCAGCAGCGCGCCGGGACACCCGATATATTTT. Amino acids: CASSAPGHPIYF. This chain links TRBV6-2 or TRBV6-3 with TRBJ1-3, with a possible D match to TRBD1 (6 bases). V was shortened by 6 bases and J by 13 bases, with 16 bases between the two germline ends. The CDR3 is made up of 12 amino acids. Per germline, CDR1 MNHEY and CDR2 SVGEGT.

This sequence joins TRBV4-1 and TRBJ1-2; D perhaps matches TRBD1 (5 bases). V was trimmed by 3 bases and J by 1 base, leaving 12 bases between them. This CDR3 region has 15 residues. Germline lookup yields CDR1 MGHRA and CDR2 YSYEKL. The CDR3 spells CASSQPRGLNYGYTF. CDR3 coding DNA: TGCGCCAGCAGCCAGCCAAGGGGCCTTAACTATGGCTACACCTTC.

The chain carries TRBV7-8 and TRBJ2-7, with D maybe TRBD2 (6 bases). Trimming left V 4 bases short and J 6 bases short, with 16 bases between. This CDR3 comprises 14 residues. Germline CDR1 SGHVS, CDR2 FQNEAQ. CDR3 sequence: CASSWPGGLSEQYF. As DNA, the CDR3 is TGTGCCAGCAGCTGGCCTGGGGGACTGTCCGAGCAGTACTTC.

This chain links TRBV9 with TRBJ1-2, with a tentative D call TRBD1 (6 bases). The CDR3 runs 14 residues. Trimming took 4 bases from V and 3 from J, leaving 13 bases between them. Looked up from germline, CDR1 is SGDLS and CDR2 is YYNGEE. CDR3 sequence reads: CASSRTQGDYGYTF. The CDR3 DNA sequence: TGTGCCAGCAGCCGCACACAGGGTGACTATGGCTACACCTTC.

The CDR3 reads CASSQRQVSRFENTIYF. The CDR3 DNA sequence: TGTGCCAGCAGCCAAAGACAGGTGTCCCGATTTGAAAACACCATATATTTT. The V call is TRBV4-2, the J call TRBJ1-3, with TRBD1 as a possible D gene (6 bases). V shed 2 bases and J shed 6 bases, with 20 bases lying between them. This CDR3 spans 17 amino acids. CDR1 is LGHNA and CDR2 is YNFKEQ in the germline V gene.

The rearrangement joins TRBV5-1 to TRBJ1-2; D may be TRBD1 (6 bases). V dropped 0 bases and J dropped 5 bases, with 8 bases sitting between them. Germline-derived CDR1 and CDR2 are SGHRS and YFSETQ. This CDR3 region has 13 residues. CDR3 sequence (DNA): TGCGCCAGCAGCTTGGCAGGGGAGTATGGCTACACCTTC. Its translation: CASSLAGEYGYTF.